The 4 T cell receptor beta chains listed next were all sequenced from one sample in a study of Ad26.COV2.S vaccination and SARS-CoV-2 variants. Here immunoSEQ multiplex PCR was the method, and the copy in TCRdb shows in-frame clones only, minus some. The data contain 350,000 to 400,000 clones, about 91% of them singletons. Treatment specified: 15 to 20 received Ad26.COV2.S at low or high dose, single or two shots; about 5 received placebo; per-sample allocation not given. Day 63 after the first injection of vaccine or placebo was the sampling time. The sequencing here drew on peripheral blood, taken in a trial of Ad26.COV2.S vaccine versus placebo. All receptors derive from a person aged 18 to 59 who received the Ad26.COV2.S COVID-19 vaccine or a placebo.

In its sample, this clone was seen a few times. The CDR3 protein is CASSQGGTGGYEQYF. The CDR3 DNA reads as TGTGCCAGCAGCCAAGGAGGTACAGGCGGTTACGAGCAGTACTTC. The chain couples TRBV4-2 to TRBJ2-7, with a tentative D call TRBD1 (5 bases). CDR1 is LGHNA, CDR2 YNFKEQ, per germline. V dropped 1 base and J dropped 4 bases, with 14 bases sitting between them. This CDR3 is built from 15 residues.

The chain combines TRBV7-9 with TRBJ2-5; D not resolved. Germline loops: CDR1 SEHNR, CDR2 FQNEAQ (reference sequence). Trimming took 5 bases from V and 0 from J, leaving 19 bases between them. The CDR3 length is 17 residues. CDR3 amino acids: CASSIHLGARYQETQYF. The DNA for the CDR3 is TGTGCCAGCAGCATTCACCTGGGCGCTAGGTACCAAGAGACCCAGTACTTC.

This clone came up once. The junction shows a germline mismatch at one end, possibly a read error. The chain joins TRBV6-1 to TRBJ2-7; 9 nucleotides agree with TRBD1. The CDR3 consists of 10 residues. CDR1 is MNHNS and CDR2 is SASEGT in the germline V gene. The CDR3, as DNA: TGTGCCAGCAGTGAGGGGACAGGGAGTTTC. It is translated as CASSEGTGSF.

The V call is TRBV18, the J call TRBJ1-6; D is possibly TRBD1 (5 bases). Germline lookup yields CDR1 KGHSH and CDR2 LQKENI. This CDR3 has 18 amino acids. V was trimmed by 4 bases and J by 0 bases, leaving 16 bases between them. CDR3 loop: CASSHPYGRDSYNSPLHF. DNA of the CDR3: TGTGCCAGCTCACATCCCTATGGCAGGGACTCCTATAATTCACCCCTCCACTTT.